This T cell receptor beta chain was sequenced in a study of control samples from healthy donors and cancer patients. The CDR3 extends over 14 amino acids. V lost 0 bases and J 10 bases, leaving 14 bases between the germline ends. Germline-derived CDR1 and CDR2 are SGHKS and YYEKEE (reference sequence). Produced via immunoSEQ multiplex PCR; TCRdb's table is partial and in-frame only. The sample includes about 82,000 clones, approximately 89% seen only once; the top ten take roughly a fifth. The source material was blood. The gene calls are TRBV5-5 and TRBJ2-1; D gene ambiguous. The TCR was taken from a man in his fifties in good health. This CDR3 reads CASSLAGTGWEQFF. The CDR3 coding sequence is TGTGCCAGCAGCTTGGCGGGCACGGGCTGGGAGCAGTTCTTC.